The 7 T cell receptor beta chains below all came from one sample that was sequenced in a study of T cells in women clearing cervical HPV infection. Only in-frame clones appear in the TCRdb table, and some are missing; sequencing was by immunoSEQ multiplex PCR. In total, the table holds more than 20,000 clones. The sample was blood buffy coat. The receptor set was obtained from a woman aged 18-70 years with a cervical HPV16 infection that either progressed to CIN3+ or cleared (not recorded which).

With respect to this clone: The missing CDR3 end, 3 residues past where the read stops, is filled in from the germline J gene. This rearrangement joins TRBV20-1 to TRBJ2-1; maybe TRBD2 (5 bases). The germline V gene encodes CDR1 DFQATT and CDR2 SNEGSKA (reference sequence). V was trimmed by 5 bases and J by 6 bases, leaving 11 bases between them. The length of the CDR3 is 12 residues. The sequenced part of the CDR3 DNA is TGCAGTGCTGGACGGACTGCCAATGAG. Translation gives CSAGRTANE. The whole CDR3 region reads CSAGRTANEQFF.

A word on this clone: Sequencing ends 3 residues short of the CDR3 end; the germline J gene provides the rest. The chain employs TRBV2 and TRBJ2-1; a possible D gene is TRBD2 (6 bases). Germline CDR1 SNHLY, CDR2 FYNNEI. V was clipped by 4 bases and J by 1 base, with 11 bases between them. This CDR3 has 15 residues. CDR3 region: CASSASSGSYNEQFF. The CDR3 DNA, read in part, is TGTGCCAGCAGTGCGAGTAGCGGATCCTACAATGAG.

Turning to this clone: The CDR3 is cut off 3 residues early in the read; its end comes from the germline J gene. The chain uses TRBV7-6 and TRBJ2-2, with D possibly matching TRBD1 (6 bases). Per the germline V gene, CDR1 is SGHVS and CDR2 is FNYEAQ. The V end lost 5 bases, the J end lost 2 bases, and 18 bases lay between the germline ends. This CDR3 has 17 amino acids. CDR3: CASSRTRDTFNTGELFF. The DNA read from the CDR3 is TGTGCCAGCAGCCGAACACGGGACACGTTTAACACCGGGGAG.

Turning to this clone: The read is 3 residues too short to cover the CDR3 end, so that end is filled in from the germline J gene. The gene calls are TRBV10-3 and TRBJ2-2; 13 bases match TRBD2. From germline, CDR1 is ENHRY and CDR2 SYGVKD. The CDR3 is made up of 18 amino acids. With 7 bases clipped from V and 0 bases from J, the junction kept 8 bases outside the gene matches. CDR3 DNA, as far as it was read: TGTGCCATCACCCCGGGACTAGCGGGAAGGTCGAACACCGGGGAG. Protein product: CAITPGLAGRSNTGE. The entire CDR3 reads CAITPGLAGRSNTGELFF.

To note about this clone: Sequencing ends 3 residues short of the CDR3 end; the germline J gene provides the rest. J is TRBJ2-1 and V is TRBV6-1; tentative D call: TRBD2 (5 bases). The CDR3 length is 16 residues. V shed 4 bases and J shed 3 bases, with 16 bases lying between them. Germline V lookup: CDR1 MNHNS, CDR2 SASEGT. The CDR3 bases that were read are TGTGCCAGCAGTGGGGCCACGCGGGCGGGCTACAATGAG. Encoded protein: CASSGATRAGYNE. The complete CDR3 sequence is CASSGATRAGYNEQFF.

A note on this clone: The read ends 3 residues before the CDR3 terminus; that terminus is restored from the germline J gene. The genes are TRBV19 and TRBJ1-4; the match to TRBD1 covers 7 bases. The germline CDR1 and CDR2 sequences are LNHDA and SQIVND (reference sequence). The V and J ends lost 4 bases and 8 bases, in that order; junction bases with no gene match: 7. The CDR3 runs 14 residues. The CDR3 protein is CASSSTGVVEKLFF. The sequenced part of the CDR3 DNA is TGTGCCAGTAGTAGTACAGGGGTGGTGGAAAAA.

About this clone itself: The read terminates 3 residues before the CDR3 end, so the remaining end is supplied by the germline J gene. V gene TRBV2 combines with J gene TRBJ1-2; a possible D gene is TRBD1 (5 bases). The germline V gene encodes CDR1 SNHLY and CDR2 FYNNEI. The CDR3 runs 14 residues. CDR3 residues: CASQGAAPIYGYTF. CDR3 DNA (partial): TGTGCCAGCCAAGGGGCCGCACCAATTTACGGC.